The 10 T cell receptor beta chains below all came from one sample that was sequenced in a study of T cell repertoires in cytomegalovirus infection. TCRdb recomputed calls from the reads with MiXCR, one row per CDR3 protein. The sample contains 230,000 or so distinct CDR3 sequences, around 40% of which appear only once. These receptors have no known antigen. Here the sequenced sample was CD8+ T cells from cultured PBMCs, taken from culture after CMV antigen stimulation. All receptors come from a human donor in good health (CMV status not recorded). Some clones in this sample may be carry-over from other donors' samples.

This chain uses TRBV6-1 with TRBJ2-2; D is ambiguous. The CDR3 is made up of 11 amino acids. CDR1 and CDR2 from the germline V gene are MNHNS and SASEGT. V lost 10 bases and J 5 bases, leaving 8 bases between the germline ends. The CDR3 spells CAIRVTGELFF. The CDR3 bases are TGTGCCATACGGGTTACCGGGGAGCTGTTTTTT.

The chain recombines TRBV9 with TRBJ2-4; D might be TRBD1 (6 bases). CDR1 and CDR2 from the germline V gene are SGDLS and YYNGEE. This CDR3 is built from 16 residues. V was shortened by 3 bases and J by 1 base, with 14 bases between the two germline ends. The CDR3 sequence: CASSEGVWGAKNIQYF. In DNA, the CDR3 is TGTGCCAGCAGCGAGGGGGTTTGGGGGGCCAAAAACATTCAGTACTTC.

In its sample, this clonotype was seen a few times. V is TRBV2 and J is TRBJ2-1, with D possibly TRBD2 on 6 matching bases. Germline V gives CDR1 SNHLY, CDR2 FYNNEI. The CDR3 contains 11 residues. Trimming shortened V by 8 bases and J by 11 bases, and 13 bases separated the two germline ends. The CDR3 protein is CASGGEGKQFF. Here the CDR3 DNA reads TGTGCCAGCGGAGGGGAAGGGAAGCAGTTCTTC.

The chain combines TRBV20-1 with TRBJ2-1; 13 bases line up with TRBD2. CDR1 is DFQATT and CDR2 is SNEGSKA in the germline V gene (reference sequence). The CDR3 totals 17 residues. With V trimmed by 4 bases and J by 0 bases, 6 bases remained unmatched. The CDR3 protein is CSATGLAGVISYNEQFF. In DNA, the CDR3 is TGCAGTGCTACCGGACTAGCGGGGGTGATCTCCTACAATGAGCAGTTCTTC.

This clonotype has just a few counts. The genes are TRBV4-1 and TRBJ2-1; D unresolved. V lost 8 bases and J lost 0, with 11 bases in between. Germline V gene data show CDR1 as MGHRA and CDR2 as YSYEKL. This CDR3 has 14 amino acids. The chain's CDR3 is CASRVMPSYNEQFF. DNA of the CDR3: TGCGCCAGCCGGGTAATGCCCTCCTACAATGAGCAGTTCTTC.

The rearrangement uses TRBV7-9 and TRBJ2-2, with 7 bases aligning to TRBD2. Per germline, CDR1 SEHNR and CDR2 FQNEAQ (reference sequence). This CDR3 contains 16 residues. The trim removed 3 bases at V and 1 base at J, leaving 5 bases unmatched. The CDR3 loop reads CASSFPKRENTGELFF. The CDR3 bases are TGTGCCAGCAGCTTTCCTAAGCGGGAGAACACCGGGGAGCTGTTTTTT.

This clonotype was found many times. V usage is TRBV28 and J usage is TRBJ2-1, with 9 bases aligning to TRBD2. The length of the CDR3 is 14 residues. Germline V gene sequence: CDR1 MDHEN, CDR2 SYDVKM. With 5 bases clipped from V and 8 bases from J, the junction kept 7 bases outside the gene matches. CDR3 in amino acids: CASSASGRRDEQFF. CDR3 DNA sequence: TGTGCCAGCAGTGCCAGCGGGAGGCGGGATGAGCAGTTCTTC.

The chain links TRBV11-2 to TRBJ1-1, with 7 positions matching TRBD1. Per the germline V gene, CDR1 is SGHAT and CDR2 is FQNNGV. V lost 5 bases to trimming and J lost 0 bases; unmatched junction nucleotides: 6. The CDR3 sequence is 15 residues long. The CDR3 DNA follows: TGTGCCAGCAGCCTAATGACAGGGCTGAACACTGAAGCTTTCTTT. Its protein is CASSLMTGLNTEAFF.

The rearrangement joins TRBV7-3 to TRBJ2-1; the match to TRBD2 covers 13 bases. The ends lost 0 bases at V and 6 bases at J; junction bases unmatched: 2. The CDR3 extends over 16 amino acids. CDR1 and CDR2 (germline): SGHTA, FQGTGA. CDR3 sequence: CASSLTGTSGINEQFF. In DNA form, the CDR3 reads TGTGCCAGCAGCTTAACCGGGACTAGCGGGATCAATGAGCAGTTCTTC.

A few counts support this clonotype. This sequence joins TRBV7-6 and TRBJ2-7; weak D call: TRBD2 (7 bases). The germline V gene encodes CDR1 SGHVS and CDR2 FNYEAQ. This CDR3 contains 15 residues. V lost 1 base and J lost 3, with 13 bases in between. In nucleotides, the CDR3 is TGTGCCAGCAGCTTAGAGGGGGGGCCCAACTACGAGCAGTACTTC. This codes for CASSLEGGPNYEQYF.